Listed here are 14 T cell receptor beta chains from one sample, sequenced in a study of tumor-infiltrating lymphocytes in primary liver carcinoma. Each 20-30 mg portion of unsorted bulk tissue served as the source for co-extraction of RNA and DNA. Constant-region priming of 500 ng total RNA yielded TCR beta cDNA. Slightly modified ARM-PCR served as the procedure for the TCR beta libraries. These libraries came from three rounds of nested multiplex PCR. The first two PCR rounds used TRBV1-TRBV30 forward primers with a C-beta reverse primer, roughly 10 cycles each. MiXCR, applied by TCRdb to the multiplex PCR reads, yields one record per CDR3 protein. The sample has roughly 100,000 distinct CDR3 sequences, around 80% seen once; the top ten hold approximately 20%. What was sequenced was liver tumor tissue from sampling region 3. Subset denoted: tumor region T3, left-lateral pole. The receptors were gathered from a man aged 35 to 55 with primary liver carcinoma and hepatitis B virus infection.

As regards this clonotype: One base away lies a much larger clone, so this may be a sequencing read error. This chain joins TRBV5-1 and TRBJ1-4; D is unclear. The V end lost 0 bases, the J end lost 7 bases, and 16 bases lay between the germline ends. The CDR3 sequence is 16 residues long. CDR1 and CDR2 from the germline V gene are SGHRS and YFSETQ. This CDR3 is CASSLDPPGASEKLFF. The DNA for the CDR3 is TGCGCCAGCAGCTTGGACCCGCCGGGCGCTAGTGAAAAACTGTTTTTT.

Comment on this clonotype: Sequence at one end of the junction differs from germline and may be a read error. V usage is TRBV11-2 and J usage is TRBJ2-6; no clear D gene. The CDR3 contains 15 residues. Looked up from germline, CDR1 is SGHAT and CDR2 is FQNNGV. Written as DNA, the CDR3 is TGTGCCAGCAGCATTGACATGTCTGGGGTCAACGTCCTGACTTTC. Translated: CASSIDMSGVNVLTF.

To note about this clonotype: Sequence at one end of the junction differs from germline and may be a read error. V and J are TRBV4-3 and TRBJ2-2; 7 positions agree with TRBD2. The CDR3 runs to 14 residues. Germline-derived CDR1 and CDR2 are LGHNA and YSLEER. The CDR3 region has the DNA TGCGCCAGCAGTCAAGTGGGGGGGTCCGGGGAGCTGTTTTTT. Amino acids: CASSQVGGSGELFF.

Concerning this clonotype itself: This CDR3 is missing its conserved last phenylalanine or tryptophan, likely due to a read error. The V gene is TRBV4-1, the J gene TRBJ2-7; D gene ambiguous. This CDR3 is 15 amino acids long. Germline values: CDR1 MGHRA, CDR2 YSYEKL. CDR3 nucleotide sequence: TGCACCAGCAGCCAAACCCCCGGAACAACCTACGAGCAGTACCTC. Its translation: CTSSQTPGTTYEQYL.

About this clonotype: One end of the junction does not line up with germline, which may come from a read error. This sequence joins TRBV11-1 and TRBJ1-4; no firm D call. The CDR3 consists of 14 residues. Germline V gene lookup returns CDR1 SGHAT and CDR2 FQDESV (reference sequence). In DNA form, the CDR3 reads TGTGCCAGCAGCATAGCTGGCCAGATTGAAAAACTGTTTTTT. Its protein is CASSIAGQIEKLFF.

Only one count was recorded for this clonotype. This sequence joins TRBV10-3 and TRBJ2-2, with D maybe TRBD2 (6 bases). CDR1 is ENHRY, CDR2 SYGVKD, per germline. V gave up 2 bases and J gave up 3 bases, with 19 bases separating them. The CDR3 is 18 residues long. The CDR3 sequence is CAISEPGKGGFYTGELFF. The CDR3 DNA reads as TGTGCCATCAGTGAGCCGGGAAAGGGAGGTTTCTACACCGGGGAGCTGTTTTTT.

With regard to this clonotype: This CDR3 is missing its conserved last phenylalanine or tryptophan, likely due to a read error. V is TRBV29-1 and J is TRBJ2-5; 8 nucleotides line up with TRBD2. Trimming at V came to 8 bases and at J to 5 bases, leaving 16 bases not matched to a gene. Germline V gene sequence: CDR1 SQVTM, CDR2 ANQGSEA. The CDR3 covers 15 residues. The CDR3 reads CSIRRSGSWAETQYI. The CDR3 nucleotides are TGCAGCATTCGGCGAAGCGGGAGTTGGGCGGAGACCCAGTACATC.

As to this clonotype: The conserved phenylalanine or tryptophan is not found at the CDR3 terminus, so this likely reflects a read error. This chain uses TRBV6-1 with TRBJ2-1; 9 positions agree with TRBD2. Germline lookup yields CDR1 MNHNS and CDR2 SASEGT. This CDR3 is built from 13 residues. The CDR3 reads CAISHGLAIEQFS. CDR3 coding DNA: TGTGCCATCAGTCACGGACTAGCGATTGAGCAGTTCTCC.

Concerning this clonotype itself: A read error may account for a junction end that differs from germline. The rearrangement joins TRBV29-1 to TRBJ2-6; tentatively, D is TRBD1 (5 bases). The CDR3 runs 13 residues. Germline CDR1 SQVTM, CDR2 ANQGSEA. CDR3 in amino acids: CSVAGSWANVLSF. The CDR3 DNA is TGCAGCGTTGCAGGGTCTTGGGCCAACGTCCTGAGTTTC.

This clonotype was observed a handful of times. Being one base from a much bigger clone, this may be a read error. This chain joins TRBV6-1 and TRBJ2-7, with a weak D call TRBD2 (5 bases). Per germline, CDR1 MNHNS and CDR2 SASEGT. This CDR3 has 11 residues. The CDR3 sequence: CANSEGREQYF. CDR3 nucleotides: TGTGCCAACAGTGAGGGTAGAGAGCAGTACTTC.

As regards this clonotype: The CDR3 does not close with the conserved phenylalanine or tryptophan, likely indicating a read error. The V gene is TRBV11-1, the J gene TRBJ1-1; D is unclear. In germline, CDR1 is SGHAT, CDR2 FQDESV (reference sequence). Trimming left V 2 bases short and J 6 bases short, with 13 bases between. The CDR3 runs 14 residues. DNA of the CDR3: TGTGCCAGCAGCTTAAGTTGGGGAATAGCTGAAGCTTTCTCC. Amino acid sequence: CASSLSWGIAEAFS.

A remark on this clonotype: The junction departs from germline at one end; a sequencing error may be responsible. J is TRBJ2-1 and V is TRBV4-2, with D maybe TRBD2 (6 bases). The CDR3 length is 16 residues. Germline V gene sequence: CDR1 LGHNA, CDR2 YNFKEQ. The CDR3 DNA reads as TGTGCCAGCAGCCAAGATGGTGGCGGGGCAAATAGGGAGCATTTCTTT. It encodes CASSQDGGGANREHFF.

In regard to this clonotype: The conserved closing phenylalanine or tryptophan is absent in this CDR3, likely reflecting a read error. The rearrangement uses TRBV6-1 and TRBJ2-1; a possible D gene is TRBD1 (5 bases). CDR1 and CDR2 (germline): MNHNS, SASEGT. This CDR3 spans 12 amino acids. V dropped 8 bases and J dropped 6 bases, with 11 bases sitting between them. The CDR3 coding sequence is TGTGCCAGCGCAAGGGGCTTCAATGAGCAGTTCCTC. Translating it yields CASARGFNEQFL.

Concerning this clonotype itself: Lacking the conserved final phenylalanine or tryptophan, this CDR3 likely reflects a read error. The rearrangement uses TRBV7-9 and TRBJ2-5; D remains ambiguous. CDR1 SEHNR and CDR2 FQNEAQ come from the germline V gene (reference sequence). The CDR3 has 12 residues. DNA of the CDR3: TGTGTCAGCAGCCAGGAAGGGGAGACCCAGTACCTC. The encoded protein is CVSSQEGETQYL.